This T cell receptor (beta chain) was found in a study of read filtering for tumor transcriptome and immune sequencing. On the study more broadly: Patients were some 16 male and 11 to 15 female, mean age 65.9 years, range roughly 45 to 85. RNA-seq yielded only roughly 80 to 1,400 TCR reads, IR-seq about 4 to 11 million. R-ISS stage counts were eight or nine for I, more than 15 for II, six or seven for III. Study findings and constraints: Single-read clonotypes: around 81% of IR-seq clonotypes (roughly 4% of reads), 74.6% of RNA-seq clonotypes (around 45% of reads).

A word on this clonotype: The antigen remains undetermined. A far larger clone is off by one base, so a read error is likely.

The library was built from about 0.4 ug RNA with molecular barcoded adaptors for alpha/delta and beta/gamma chains. TCRdb recomputed calls from the reads with MiXCR, one row per CDR3 protein. The sample yields fewer than 25,000 distinct CDR3 sequences, 20% to 25% seen once. With 2 bases clipped from V and 6 bases from J, the junction kept 3 bases outside the gene matches. CDR3 size: 14 residues. The germline gives CDR1 SGHAT, CDR2 FQNNGV. The sequenced sample was a population of CD138-negative cells sorted from bone marrow. The TCR comes from a donor older than 35 with multiple myeloma. The chain joins TRBV11-2 to TRBJ2-1; TRBD2 matches 8 bases. DNA for the CDR3: TGTGCCAGCAGCTTACCAGCGGGAGCCAATGAGCAGTTCTTC. Amino acids: CASSLPAGANEQFF.